This is a list of T cell receptor beta chains from one sample in a study of T cell responses to AZD1222 COVID-19 vaccine. This table comes from immunoSEQ multiplex PCR, and its TCRdb copy is limited to in-frame clones, with some not included. The data hold fewer than 55,000 clones, with 83% observed a single time. The source was peripheral blood, collected on day 0 of AZD1222 vaccination. The source of these receptors is an adult in good health. Both conserved end residues are part of each CDR3. The D gene is left open where the match is weak. The size field is filled for only some rows; it gives once, few, many or a size class.

size	J	V	D	DNA	CDR3
NA	TRBJ1-5	TRBV30	TRBD1	TGTGCCTGGGAGGACGGACAGGGCAATCAGCCCCAGCATTTT	CAWEDGQGNQPQHF
NA	TRBJ1-6	TRBV2	NA	TGTGCTTGCGAGGGTGGGCATAATTCACCCCTCCACTTT	CACEGGHNSPLHF
NA	TRBJ2-1	TRBV19	NA	NA	CASTSGPYNEQFF
NA	TRBJ1-5	TRBV27	NA	TGTGCCAGCAGCCTCGACATCAGTTCCAATCAGCCCCAGCATTTT	CASSLDISSNQPQHF
few	TRBJ2-5	TRBV5-1	NA	TGCGCCAGCAGCCCTGACGGTCAAGAGACCCAGTACTTC	CASSPDGQETQYF
NA	TRBJ1-6	TRBV6-2/TRBV6-3	NA	TGTGCCAGCAGCCTCGGGGACCTTATGGCACCCCTCCACTTT	CASSLGDLMAPLHF
NA	TRBJ2-2	TRBV5-1	NA	TGCGCCAGCAGCCCGCCCGGGACCCTCGGCACCGGGGAGCTGTTTTTT	CASSPPGTLGTGELFF
once	TRBJ1-6	TRBV10-2	NA	TGCGCCAGCAGTGAAGGGCAGGCAGTGGGTTCACCCCTCCACTTT	CASSEGQAVGSPLHF
NA	TRBJ2-1	TRBV27	TRBD2	TGTGCCAGCAGCCCAGGACTAGTGGGGGACAATGAGCAGTTCTTC	CASSPGLVGDNEQFF
NA	TRBJ2-1	TRBV25-1	TRBD2	TGTGCCAGCAGTAAAGGTGGACTAGCCACATCCAATGAGCAGTTCTTC	CASSKGGLATSNEQFF
NA	TRBJ1-5	TRBV30	TRBD1	TGTGCCTGGAGCCCTGACAGGGGGCTAAGCAATCAGCCCCAGCATTTT	CAWSPDRGLSNQPQHF
once	TRBJ1-6	TRBV6-1	NA	TGTGCCAGCAGTGAAACGGTTAGGTATTCACCCCTCCACTTT	CASSETVRYSPLHF
NA	TRBJ2-2	TRBV27	TRBD2	TGTGCCAGCAGTTTTTCCCCTAGCGGGACCGGGGAGCTGTTTTTT	CASSFSPSGTGELFF
NA	TRBJ2-2	TRBV3-1/TRBV3-2	TRBD1	TGTGCCAGCAGCGACAGGGCCGGGGAGCTGTTTTTT	CASSDRAGELFF
NA	TRBJ1-6	TRBV7-2	NA	TGTGCCAGCAGCTCCACCACCCGTTCACCCCTCCACTTT	CASSSTTRSPLHF
NA	TRBJ2-7	TRBV27	NA	TGTGCCAGCAGTTTTCGGGGCCACGAGCAGTACTTC	CASSFRGHEQYF
NA	TRBJ2-3	TRBV2	NA	TGTGCCAGCACAAAGGGGATCGCAGATACGCAGTATTTT	CASTKGIADTQYF
NA	TRBJ1-4	TRBV7-9	TRBD1	TGTGCCAGCAGCACCGGGACAGGGAGTGAAAAACTGTTTTTT	CASSTGTGSEKLFF
NA	TRBJ1-5	TRBV27	NA	TGTGCCAGCAGTGTGAAGGGGAGCAATCAGCCCCAGCATTTT	CASSVKGSNQPQHF
once	TRBJ2-7	TRBV19	NA	TGTGCCAGTAGTATAGACGGCAGGTTCTCTTACGAGCAGTACTTC	CASSIDGRFSYEQYF
NA	TRBJ1-2	TRBV11-2	NA	TGTGCCAGCAGCCCCTCCAGGGCTGGCTACACCTTC	CASSPSRAGYTF
NA	TRBJ2-7	TRBV11-3	TRBD1	TGTGCCAGCAGCTTACGGGGACAGGGGCCCTACGAGCAGTACTTC	CASSLRGQGPYEQYF
NA	TRBJ1-5	TRBV28	NA	TGTGCCAGCAGTCCCCGCAGGGGAGCTGAGCCCCAGCATTTT	CASSPRRGAEPQHF
NA	TRBJ2-7	TRBV6-5	TRBD1	TGTGCCAGCAGGGACAGGGGGCCCCCCCACGAGCAGTACTTC	CASRDRGPPHEQYF
NA	TRBJ2-1	TRBV4-3	TRBD2	TGCGCCAGCAGCCAAGATTTGGGCGAGTTGTCTAGCGGGGGTTACAATGAGCAGTTCTTC	CASSQDLGELSSGGYNEQFF
NA	TRBJ1-2	TRBV15	NA	TGTGCCACCAGCAGAGAGAGGACAGAAATCTATGGCTACACCTTC	CATSRERTEIYGYTF
once	TRBJ1-6	TRBV9	NA	TGTGCCAGCAGCGTAGAGGCAGAGTATAATTCACCCCTCCACTTT	CASSVEAEYNSPLHF
NA	TRBJ1-5	TRBV7-6	NA	TGTGCCAGCAGCTTAGATCTGGGGGGGCCCCAGCATTTT	CASSLDLGGPQHF
NA	TRBJ2-2	TRBV6-2/TRBV6-3	NA	TGTGCCAGCAGTTACGGCTCGGACGGAACGGAAGGCACCGGGGAGCTGTTTTTT	CASSYGSDGTEGTGELFF
NA	TRBJ1-3	TRBV3-1/TRBV3-2	NA	TGTGCCAGCAGCCAGAGGACGGAGAGCTCTGGAAACACCATATATTTT	CASSQRTESSGNTIYF
NA	TRBJ2-5	TRBV15	TRBD1	TGTGCCACCAGCAGCAGCGACAGGGGGTCAGAGACCCAGTACTTC	CATSSSDRGSETQYF
medium-sized	TRBJ2-2	TRBV27	NA	TGTGCCAGCAGTCCCCGGGGGTCCGGGGAGCTGTTTTTT	CASSPRGSGELFF
NA	TRBJ1-6	TRBV5-1	NA	TGCGCCAGCAGCTTGACCGGATCCTATAATTCACCCCTCCACTTT	CASSLTGSYNSPLHF
NA	TRBJ2-5	TRBV7-7	NA	TGTGCTAGCAGCTTAGGATCCGGACAGCGAGAGACCCAGTACTTC	CASSLGSGQRETQYF
few	TRBJ1-1	TRBV6-5	NA	TGTGCCAGCAGTTACCAGGGCGGGACTGAAGCTTTCTTT	CASSYQGGTEAFF
once	TRBJ2-1	TRBV28	TRBD1	TGTGCCAGCAGTCTGGGACAGCCCAATGAGCAGTTCTTC	CASSLGQPNEQFF
NA	TRBJ2-5	TRBV28	NA	TGTGCCAGCAGTTTAGTCGGGAGAGAGACCCAGTACTTC	CASSLVGRETQYF
NA	TRBJ1-2	TRBV7-2	NA	TGTGCCAGCAGCCCCCGGGAGGGAGATTGGTATGGCTACACCTTC	CASSPREGDWYGYTF
NA	TRBJ2-4	TRBV2	NA	TGTGCCAGTACGGGTGACCCTGCCATTCAGTACTTC	CASTGDPAIQYF
NA	TRBJ2-1	TRBV11-2	NA	TGTGCCAGCAGCTCCCCCCCTCTCTACAATGAGCAGTTCTTC	CASSSPPLYNEQFF
NA	TRBJ2-7	TRBV2	TRBD2	TGTGCCAGCCGCCCCGGAGGTCGGGGGGCCTACGAGCAGTACTTC	CASRPGGRGAYEQYF
NA	TRBJ1-4	TRBV3-1/TRBV3-2	NA	TGTGCCAGCAGCCTACAGACAACTAATGAAAAACTGTTTTTT	CASSLQTTNEKLFF
NA	TRBJ2-3	TRBV7-8	TRBD2	TGTGCCAGCAGCTTAGCGGCGGGGGGAGGGCCAGATACGCAGTATTTT	CASSLAAGGGPDTQYF
once	TRBJ2-7	TRBV29-1	TRBD1	TGCAGCGCCCGACAGGGATCCTACGAGCAGTACTTC	CSARQGSYEQYF
NA	TRBJ2-7	TRBV27	NA	TGTGCCAGCAGTTTATCGTTTGGGATAACAGGTCCCTACGAGCAGTACTTC	CASSLSFGITGPYEQYF
NA	TRBJ1-5	TRBV11-3	NA	TGTGCCAGCAGCTTAGGTCGGGAGGAACGCCAGCCCCAGCATTTT	CASSLGREERQPQHF
NA	TRBJ2-7	TRBV28	NA	TGTGCCAGCAGTACGCACATACGTTACGAGCAGTACTTC	CASSTHIRYEQYF
NA	TRBJ1-2	TRBV18	NA	TGTGCCAGCTCACCAGTTACCGAAAACTATGGCTACACCTTC	CASSPVTENYGYTF